This is a list of T cell receptor beta chains from one sample in a study of CD8 T cells in Susac syndrome. TCRdb recomputed calls from the immunoSEQ multiplex PCR reads with MiXCR, one row per CDR3 protein. This table has approximately 120,000 distinct CDR3 sequences, more than 90% appearing once. Source material: CD8+ T cells from PBMCs. The receptors originated from a human donor with Susac syndrome. Both conserved end residues are part of each CDR3. D genes are given only for firm matches. Rows give clone size only sometimes, using once, few, many, or a class for an expanded clone.

abundance,j_gene,d_gene,v_gene,len,CDR3nt,CDR3aa
.,TRBJ1-2,TRBD1,TRBV14,15,TGTGCCAGCAGCCCCTTGACAGGGACTAACTATGGCTACACCTTC,CASSPLTGTNYGYTF
.,TRBJ2-1,.,TRBV7-9,12,TGTGCCAGCAGCCTCTCTAGCGTGGAGCAGTTCTTC,CASSLSSVEQFF
.,TRBJ2-3,.,TRBV30,13,TGTGCCTGGGGCAGAGACAGCACAGATACGCAGTATTTT,CAWGRDSTDTQYF
.,TRBJ2-5,TRBD1,TRBV4-1,14,TGCGCCAGCAGCCTGGGACAGTGGGAAGAGACCCAGTACTTC,CASSLGQWEETQYF
.,TRBJ2-5,.,TRBV5-4,13,TGTGCCAGCAGCTTGGTGGTCGGGGAGACCCAGTACTTC,CASSLVVGETQYF
.,TRBJ1-2,.,TRBV30,11,TGTGCCTTCGGACAGCGCGATGGCTACACCTTC,CAFGQRDGYTF
.,TRBJ2-7,TRBD1,TRBV4-1,14,TGCGCCAGCAGCCAAGTGACAGGGGCCTACGAGCAGTACTTC,CASSQVTGAYEQYF
.,TRBJ2-1,TRBD2,TRBV12-3/TRBV12-4,15,TGTGCCAGCAGTTTCGGGACTAGCGCACACAATGAGCAGTTCTTC,CASSFGTSAHNEQFF
.,TRBJ2-5,TRBD1,TRBV5-1,23,TGCGCCAGCAGCTTGGGGGTCCCTAGAACAGGGGTGATGGGTCTACCCCACCAAGAGACCCAGTACTTC,CASSLGVPRTGVMGLPHQETQYF
.,TRBJ2-7,.,TRBV30,13,TGTGCCTACTCGACCGGGACGAGCTACGAGCAGTACTTC,CAYSTGTSYEQYF
.,TRBJ2-3,.,TRBV20-1,15,TGCAGTGCGACTTCCTCCGGGGGCGCGACAGATACGCAGTATTTT,CSATSSGGATDTQYF
.,TRBJ2-5,TRBD2,TRBV4-3,15,TGCGCCAGCAGCCAAGAAACGGGAGGTGCTGAGACCCAGTACTTC,CASSQETGGAETQYF
few,TRBJ2-7,.,TRBV11-2,14,TGTGCCAGCAGCTATGCCAGTAGCTCCTACGAGCAGTACTTC,CASSYASSSYEQYF
.,TRBJ1-2,.,TRBV30,13,TGTGCCTGGGAAGGAGGGTGCGGCTATGGCTACACCTTC,CAWEGGCGYGYTF
.,TRBJ2-1,.,TRBV5-4,14,TGTGCCAGCAGACACGGACTCCCGAGCAATGAGCAGTTCTTC,CASRHGLPSNEQFF
.,TRBJ2-1,.,TRBV27,16,TGTGCCAGCAGCCCCGGGGCACTGCTCCTCCGCAATGAGCAGTTCTTC,CASSPGALLLRNEQFF
.,TRBJ2-5,TRBD2,TRBV7-2,15,TGTGCCAGCACTCCGGGTACTAGCGGGGTTGTGACCCAGTACTTC,CASTPGTSGVVTQYF
.,TRBJ1-1,.,TRBV6-5,13,TGTGCCAGCAACTTCGGGGAGGGCGCTGAAGCTTTCTTT,CASNFGEGAEAFF
.,TRBJ2-5,.,TRBV20-1,13,TGCAGTGGAGGGCGTCAGGAGGCAGAGACCCAGTACTTC,CSGGRQEAETQYF
.,TRBJ1-5,.,TRBV3-1,15,TGTGCCAGCAGCCAAGTTCCAGGTTCCAATCAGCCCCAGCATTTT,CASSQVPGSNQPQHF
.,TRBJ1-2,.,TRBV5-6,16,TGTGCCAGCAGCTTGGGGAGGTACGGTTCTAACTATGGCTACACCTTC,CASSLGRYGSNYGYTF
.,TRBJ2-1,.,TRBV9,12,TGTGCCAGCAGCTCTGGGACGCGACCCCAGTTCTTC,CASSSGTRPQFF
once,TRBJ2-6,.,TRBV12-3/TRBV12-4,17,TGTGCCAGCAGATATTTGAACCTTGGGGCTGGGGCCAACGTCCTGACTTTC,CASRYLNLGAGANVLTF
.,TRBJ2-4,.,TRBV2,14,TGTGCCAGCCAAACGCAGGGAGGCAAAAACATTCAGTACTTC,CASQTQGGKNIQYF
.,TRBJ2-7,TRBD2,TRBV12-3/TRBV12-4,15,TGTGCCAGCAGTTCGGTAGCGGGAGGGCCCGACGAGCAGTACTTC,CASSSVAGGPDEQYF
.,TRBJ1-5,TRBD1,TRBV6-5,14,TGTGCCAGCAGTGACAGGGGGCCTAATCAGCCCCAGCATTTT,CASSDRGPNQPQHF
.,TRBJ2-1,TRBD2,TRBV30,13,TGTGCCTGCCCGGGGACTAGTGGGAATGAGCAGTTCTTC,CACPGTSGNEQFF
.,TRBJ2-5,TRBD2,TRBV29-1,19,TGCAGCGTTGACGGGGGGGCCGGGACTAGCGGGAGACCCCAAGAGACCCAGTACTTC,CSVDGGAGTSGRPQETQYF
.,TRBJ2-4,.,TRBV15,12,TGTGCCACCTCGGGCGGAAAAAACATTCAGTACTTC,CATSGGKNIQYF
.,TRBJ2-5,TRBD2,TRBV4-2,15,TGTGCCAGCAGCCAACTAGCGGGATCCCAAGAGACCCAGTACTTC,CASSQLAGSQETQYF
.,TRBJ2-7,TRBD1,TRBV5-1,15,TGCGCCAGCAGCTTGCCGGGACAGAGGTCCTACGAGCAGTACTTC,CASSLPGQRSYEQYF
.,TRBJ2-4,.,TRBV20-1,14,TGCAGTGCTAGCTTCTCGCCCGAACTAAACATTCAGTACTTC,CSASFSPELNIQYF
.,TRBJ2-7,.,TRBV5-1,13,TGCGCCAGCAGCTTAGATATCTCCTACGAGCAGTACTTC,CASSLDISYEQYF
.,TRBJ2-7,.,TRBV7-9,12,TGTGCCAGCAGCTCAAACACCTACGAGCAGTACTTC,CASSSNTYEQYF
.,TRBJ2-7,TRBD1,TRBV4-3,14,TGCGCCAGCAGCCACGGCGCAGGGGGCCACGAGCAGTACTTC,CASSHGAGGHEQYF
.,TRBJ1-2,TRBD1,TRBV6-1,13,TGTGCCAGCAGGGACAGGGACTCCAGCGGCTACACCTTC,CASRDRDSSGYTF
.,TRBJ1-1,.,TRBV15,15,TGTGCCACCAGCAGAGGACGGGACACCTTATTTGAAGCTTTCTTT,CATSRGRDTLFEAFF
.,TRBJ1-3,.,TRBV4-1,15,TGCGCCAGCAGCCAAGGGGGATTCTCTGGAAACACCATATATTTT,CASSQGGFSGNTIYF
.,TRBJ2-1,.,TRBV4-2,13,TGTGCCACAACAGGGAATCGGTACAATGAGCAGTTCTTC,CATTGNRYNEQFF
.,TRBJ2-3,.,TRBV25-1,14,TGTGCCAGCAGTGAACCCAACAGCACAGATACGCAGTATTTT,CASSEPNSTDTQYF
.,TRBJ1-2,TRBD1,TRBV4-1,14,TGCGCCAGCAGCCGGGGGACAGGGAGCTATGGCTACACCTTC,CASSRGTGSYGYTF
.,TRBJ2-7,.,TRBV7-8,16,TGTGCCAGCAGTCTAGGGGAGGGGGGCCGGCACTACGAGCAGTACTTC,CASSLGEGGRHYEQYF
.,TRBJ1-4,TRBD1,TRBV15,16,TGTGCCACCAGCAGAGACTCCGGGACAGGGAATGAAAAACTGTTTTTT,CATSRDSGTGNEKLFF
.,TRBJ2-5,.,TRBV12-3/TRBV12-4,14,TGTGCCAGCAGCCCTGAGGGCTTCCAAGAGACCCAGTACTTC,CASSPEGFQETQYF
.,TRBJ2-5,.,TRBV12-3/TRBV12-4,15,TGTGCCAGCAGTTTAGCGCGGGAAGTACAAGAGACCCAGTACTTC,CASSLAREVQETQYF
once,TRBJ1-2,.,TRBV9,13,TGTGCCAGCAGCTCAGGGGTTGGGGAAGGCTACACCTTC,CASSSGVGEGYTF
once,TRBJ2-7,.,TRBV7-9,14,TGTGCCAGCAGCTCCCCTAGTGTTCTCTACGAGCAGTACTTC,CASSSPSVLYEQYF
.,TRBJ1-1,TRBD1,TRBV20-1,15,TGCAGTGCTAGAGCCGCGGGGACAGGGGATCCTGAAGCTTTCTTT,CSARAAGTGDPEAFF
once,TRBJ2-7,.,TRBV12-3/TRBV12-4,15,TGTGCCAGCAGTTCAACAGGCCTTTTCTCCTACGAGCAGTACTTC,CASSSTGLFSYEQYF
once,TRBJ2-1,.,TRBV3-1,14,TGTGCCAGCAGCCGGGAAAGCTCCTACAATGAGCAGTTCTTC,CASSRESSYNEQFF
.,TRBJ1-5,.,TRBV4-2,14,TGTGCCAGCAGCCAAGACAGGGTGGGTCAGCCCCAGCATTTT,CASSQDRVGQPQHF
.,TRBJ1-2,.,TRBV27,15,TGTGCCAGCAGTCTGTACAGCGAGGGGTCGTATGGCTACACCTTC,CASSLYSEGSYGYTF
.,TRBJ2-4,TRBD2,TRBV4-1,13,TGCGCCAGCAGCCAAGCCCTAGCGGGGGCGTTGTACTTC,CASSQALAGALYF
.,TRBJ2-7,TRBD1,TRBV29-1,14,TGCAGCGTTGAAGAACCGGGACAGGACTACGAGCAGTACTTC,CSVEEPGQDYEQYF
.,TRBJ2-2,.,TRBV30,14,TGTGCCTGGAGTGTCGGGCTAGAGGTCGGGGAGCTGTTTTTT,CAWSVGLEVGELFF